The 3 T cell receptor beta chains in this list originate from one sample, sequenced in a study of T cells in Graves' hyperthyroidism and ophthalmopathy. Regions amplified from RNA transcripts were the TCR beta CDR3 regions. With the HTBI primer set, the TCR CDR3 went through a first round of RT-PCR. A single record per CDR3 protein comes from TCRdb applying MiXCR to the multiplex PCR reads. This sample has approximately 570,000 distinct CDR3 sequences, with just under 20% found just once. Material for sequencing was blood. The receptors stem from a man aged 40-50 years with Graves' ophthalmopathy.

This clonotype was found a few times. This chain joins TRBV11-2 and TRBJ1-6; 8 bases are shared with TRBD1. The CDR3 spans 14 residues. CDR1 and CDR2 (germline): SGHAT, FQNNGV. With 5 bases clipped from V and 9 bases from J, the junction kept 6 bases outside the gene matches. CDR3 sequence reads: CASSTDRGSSPLHF. The CDR3 DNA is TGTGCCAGCAGCACCGACAGGGGAAGTTCACCCCTCCACTTT.

This clonotype appeared a few times. V and J are TRBV24-1 and TRBJ1-2; D may be TRBD1 (6 bases). CDR1 and CDR2 (germline): KGHDR, SFDVKD. Trimming removed 5 bases at V and 5 bases at J, with 11 bases between. The CDR3 runs 13 residues. The CDR3 is CATSVAQGYGYTF. The CDR3 DNA reads as TGTGCCACCAGTGTGGCTCAGGGGTATGGCTACACCTTC.

In the case of this clonotype: With a much larger clone just one base away, this may be a read error. A read error is likely, as this CDR3 ends without the conserved phenylalanine or tryptophan. J is TRBJ2-1 and V is TRBV28; TRBD2 matches at 8 bases. The CDR3 runs 14 residues. Germline trimming cut 7 bases from V and 7 bases from J; bases unmatched to any gene: 9. Germline assignment: CDR1 MDHEN and CDR2 SYDVKM. The CDR3 DNA follows: TGTGCCAGCACCCTCGGGGGGGGCGGGAATGAGCAGTTCCTC. Translating it yields CASTLGGGGNEQFL.